The 21 T cell receptor beta chains reported below all come from one sample, sequenced in a study of T cell responses to AZD1222 COVID-19 vaccine. Some clones are missing from TCRdb's copy, which holds only in-frame ones; the method was immunoSEQ multiplex PCR. The repertoire holds 100,000 or so clones, roughly 80% seen once, with approximately 15% in the top ten. Specimen: peripheral blood, collected on day 0 of AZD1222 vaccination. These receptors were taken from an adult in good health.

The chain has TRBV28 and TRBJ2-6, with D perhaps TRBD1 (6 bases). CDR3 length equals 16 residues. CDR1 and CDR2 from the germline V gene are MDHEN and SYDVKM. V was trimmed by 3 bases and J by 0 bases, leaving 9 bases between them. In nucleotides, the CDR3 is TGTGCCAGCAGTTTGGACAGACCCTCTGGGGCCAACGTCCTGACTTTC. Translating it yields CASSLDRPSGANVLTF.

The gene calls are TRBV4-3 and TRBJ2-3; perhaps TRBD2 as D (6 bases). The CDR3 extends over 17 amino acids. V was pared by 1 base and J by 0 bases, with 14 bases between. Germline V lookup: CDR1 LGHNA, CDR2 YSLEER. The CDR3 protein is CASSQAGTSLSTDTQYF. In DNA form, the CDR3 reads TGCGCCAGCAGCCAAGCCGGGACTTCTCTAAGCACAGATACGCAGTATTTT.

The chain has TRBV19 and TRBJ2-7; 7 nucleotides agree with TRBD2. Per germline, CDR1 LNHDA and CDR2 SQIVND (reference sequence). The V segment lost 6 bases and the J segment 3 bases; nucleotides outside the gene matches: 11. CDR3 size: 15 residues. The CDR3 coding sequence is TGTGCCAGTAGCTCGACGAGCGGGATATTCTACGAGCAGTACTTC. This translates into CASSSTSGIFYEQYF.

V and J are TRBV6-5 and TRBJ2-1; D is uncertain. Trimming cost V 5 bases and J 0 bases, with 11 bases left between them. The CDR3 runs 15 residues. The germline V gene encodes CDR1 MNHEY and CDR2 SVGAGI. The CDR3 coding sequence is TGTGCCAGCAGTACGGTGTTCGGCTCCTACAATGAGCAGTTCTTC. As protein: CASSTVFGSYNEQFF.

The chain uses TRBV7-6 and TRBJ1-1; D is possibly TRBD1 (5 bases). CDR1 and CDR2 (germline): SGHVS, FNYEAQ. The V end was cut by 5 bases, the J end by 4 bases, with 14 bases between. The CDR3 is 14 amino acids. The CDR3 nucleotides read TGTGCCAGCAGCCCAAGTACAGGATCCACTGAAGCTTTCTTT. The encoded protein is CASSPSTGSTEAFF. Full variable domain (remainder filled in from reference TRBV7-6 and TRBJ1-1): GAGVSQSPRYKVTKRGQDVALRCDPISGHVSLYWYRQALGQGPEFLTYFNYEAQQDKSGLPNDRFSAERPEGSISTLTIQRTEQRDSAMYRCASSPSTGSTEAFFGQGTRLTVV.

This rearrangement joins TRBV7-9 to TRBJ2-1; 11 positions agree with TRBD2. J gave up 5 bases and V 5 bases, and 11 bases lay outside the gene matches. The CDR3 sequence is 17 residues long. Germline values: CDR1 SEHNR, CDR2 FQNEAQ (reference sequence). The CDR3 sequence is CASSQLQTSGAHNEQFF. The CDR3 DNA is TGTGCCAGCAGCCAATTACAGACTAGCGGGGCCCACAATGAGCAGTTCTTC. The full variable domain, rest sourced from reference TRBV7-9 and TRBJ2-1, is DTGVSQNPRHKITKRGQNVTFRCDPISEHNRLYWYRQTLGQGPEFLTYFQNEAQLEKSRLLSDRFSAERPKGSFSTLEIQRTEQGDSAMYLCASSQLQTSGAHNEQFFGPGTRLTVL.

V gene TRBV5-1 combines with J gene TRBJ2-7, with 10 positions matching TRBD1. Germline V gives CDR1 SGHRS, CDR2 YFSETQ. This CDR3 comprises 14 residues. V lost 4 bases and J lost 2; bases outside the gene matches: 3. The CDR3 DNA reads TGCGCCAGCAGCCCTGGACAGGGGGCCTACGAGCAGTACGTC. This translates into CASSPGQGAYEQYV.

This chain connects TRBV19 to TRBJ1-5; TRBD1 agrees at 7 bases. The CDR3 totals 12 residues. Trimming removed 6 bases from V and 4 bases from J; junction bases left unmatched: 0. The V gene's germline CDR1 is LNHDA and CDR2 SQIVND (reference sequence). The CDR3 sequence: CASRQGNQPQHF. For the CDR3, the DNA is TGTGCCAGTAGACAGGGGAATCAGCCCCAGCATTTT.

V usage is TRBV4-2 and J usage is TRBJ2-1; no clear D gene. From germline, CDR1 is LGHNA and CDR2 YNFKEQ. V gave up 1 base and J gave up 0 bases, with 10 bases separating them. CDR3 length: 16 amino acids. In DNA form, the CDR3 reads TGTGCCAGCAGCCAAGTCGAGCTCAGCTCCTACAATGAGCAGTTCTTC. It translates to CASSQVELSSYNEQFF.

Only one count was recorded for this clone. The chain has TRBV6-2 or TRBV6-3 and TRBJ2-2; the D gene is possibly TRBD2 (6 bases). V was trimmed by 5 bases and J by 5 bases, leaving 15 bases between them. This CDR3 has 15 residues. CDR1 is MNHEY and CDR2 is SVGEGT in the germline V gene. Here the CDR3 reads CASSRLVQGTGELFF. CDR3 nucleotides: TGTGCCAGCAGTCGACTAGTTCAAGGAACCGGGGAGCTGTTTTTT.

V and J are TRBV5-8 and TRBJ2-5; tentatively, D is TRBD1 or TRBD2 (5 bases each). The CDR3 extends over 16 amino acids. Germline V gene sequence: CDR1 SGHTS, CDR2 YDEGEE. V dropped 1 base and J dropped 4 bases, with 17 bases sitting between them. Here the CDR3 reads CASSLRRGTVLETQYF. CDR3 nucleotides: TGTGCCAGCAGCTTGAGGAGAGGGACCGTTTTAGAGACCCAGTACTTC. Looking up the rest from reference TRBV5-8 and TRBJ2-5 gives the full variable domain: EAGVTQSPTHLIKTRGQQATLRCSPISGHTSVYWYQQALGLGLQFLLWYDEGEERNRGNFPPRFSGRQFPNYSSELNVNALELEDSALYLCASSLRRGTVLETQYFGPGTRLLVL.

The chain combines TRBV9 with TRBJ2-2; 7 bases are shared with TRBD2. The length of the CDR3 is 16 residues. After removal of 3 bases from V and 7 bases from J, the junction contained 12 bases not matched to a gene. Germline V CDR1 and CDR2: SGDLS, YYNGEE. The CDR3 sequence is CASSATTGLVGGELFF. CDR3 nucleotides: TGTGCCAGCAGCGCGACGACCGGACTAGTGGGCGGGGAGCTGTTTTTT.

V gene TRBV7-2 combines with J gene TRBJ2-1; 7 bases match TRBD2. This CDR3 has 14 residues. CDR1 is SGHTA, CDR2 FQGNSA, per germline. Germline trimming cut 3 bases from V and 3 bases from J; bases unmatched to any gene: 2. CDR3 DNA sequence: TGTGCCAGCAGCTTGGGCGGGGGCTACAATGAGCAGTTCTTC. This translates into CASSLGGGYNEQFF.

The V call is TRBV20-1, the J call TRBJ1-3; D is unresolved. V gave up 4 bases and J gave up 7 bases, with 8 bases separating them. CDR3 length: 11 residues. Germline assignment: CDR1 DFQATT and CDR2 SNEGSKA (reference sequence). The CDR3 DNA follows: TGCAGTGCTAAGCATGCCAACACCATATATTTT. It translates to CSAKHANTIYF.

This chain links TRBV7-8 with TRBJ1-5, with D maybe TRBD1 (6 bases). Germline V gene lookup returns CDR1 SGHVS and CDR2 FQNEAQ. This CDR3 region has 15 residues. Trimming took off 6 bases at V and 2 bases at J, with 14 bases between the two ends. This CDR3 reads CASSGGRHGNQPQHF. The CDR3 DNA reads TGTGCCAGCAGTGGGGGGCGACACGGCAATCAGCCCCAGCATTTT.

This chain connects TRBV7-2 to TRBJ2-3; 11 nucleotides align to TRBD2. The ends lost 6 bases at V and 3 bases at J; junction bases unmatched: 5. Germline V gene lookup returns CDR1 SGHTA and CDR2 FQGNSA. The CDR3 extends over 15 amino acids. CDR3 amino acids: CASRETSGSTDTQYF. The CDR3 DNA sequence: TGTGCCAGCAGGGAAACTAGCGGGAGTACAGATACGCAGTATTTT. The full variable domain, rest sourced from reference TRBV7-2 and TRBJ2-3, is GAGVSQSPSNKVTEKGKDVELRCDPISGHTALYWYRQSLGQGLEFLIYFQGNSAPDKSGLPSDRFSAERTGGSVSTLTIQRTQQEDSAVYLCASRETSGSTDTQYFGPGTRLTVL.

This chain uses TRBV7-2 with TRBJ1-6; no firm D call. CDR3 length: 12 residues. The V and J ends lost 4 bases and 7 bases respectively, with 5 bases between them. Germline CDR1 SGHTA, CDR2 FQGNSA. The CDR3 DNA follows: TGTGCCAGCAGCTACTGGAATTCACCCCTCCACTTT. Its protein product is CASSYWNSPLHF.

The rearrangement uses TRBV11-3 and TRBJ2-3, with a weak D call TRBD2 (5 bases). This CDR3 contains 15 residues. V shed 2 bases and J shed 6 bases, with 15 bases lying between them. The germline V gene has CDR1 SGHNT and CDR2 YENEEA. CDR3 nucleotides: TGTGCCAGCAGCTTACCCGGGATTGCCAAGGATACGCAGTATTTT. As protein: CASSLPGIAKDTQYF.

The chain couples TRBV27 to TRBJ1-6; D is unresolved. CDR3 length: 12 residues. The germline gives CDR1 MNHEY, CDR2 SMNVEV (reference sequence). Trimming removed 2 bases from V and 8 bases from J, with 4 bases in between. CDR3 DNA: TGTGCCAGCAGTTTAGGGTATTCACCCCTCCACTTT. It translates to CASSLGYSPLHF.

The gene calls are TRBV12-5 and TRBJ2-5; TRBD2 matches at 13 bases. The CDR3 sequence is 16 residues long. Germline CDR1 LGHNT, CDR2 FRNRAP. J lost 3 bases, V lost 1 base, and 2 bases had no gene match. The CDR3 loop reads CASGLGGTSGKETQYF. The DNA of the CDR3 is TGTGCTAGTGGTTTGGGAGGGACTAGCGGGAAAGAGACCCAGTACTTC.

The chain recombines TRBV5-1 with TRBJ2-1; 7 bases are shared with TRBD2. Germline V lookup: CDR1 SGHRS, CDR2 YFSETQ. The junction had 6 bases not matched to a gene; V was cut back by 2 bases and J by 7 bases. The length of the CDR3 is 14 residues. The CDR3 loop is CASSFREEGNEQFF. As DNA, the CDR3 is TGCGCCAGCAGCTTCCGGGAGGAAGGAAATGAGCAGTTCTTC.